Listed below are T cell receptor beta chains from one sample, sequenced in a study of human T cells and chemical hapten exposure. In TCRdb, the RACE reads were re-called with MiXCR into one record per CDR3 protein. The repertoire holds tens of thousands of distinct CDR3 sequences, with more than 9.5% as singletons. The sequences come from whole blood, collected in connection with sensitization to the hapten diphenylcyclopropenone (DPC). Receptor source: a woman between 45 and 60 years old with alopecia areata. Some clones in this sample may be carry-over from other donors' samples. Both conserved end residues are part of each CDR3. The order of the fields is J gene, V gene, clone size, D gene, CDR3 DNA, CDR3 protein. A D gene is named only where the DNA matches it firmly. Only some rows state a clone size, as once, few, many or a class for expanded clones.

j_call: TRBJ1-2; v_call: TRBV6-2/TRBV6-3; clone_size: few; d_call: TRBD1; cdr3_nt: TGTGCCAGCGAAGGGACAGAGGTTAACGGCTACACCTTC; cdr3_aa: CASEGTEVNGYTF
j_call: TRBJ1-4; v_call: TRBV5-1; clone_size: few; d_call: -; cdr3_nt: TGCGCCAGCAGGAGGTCGGAAAATGAAAAACTGTTTTTT; cdr3_aa: CASRRSENEKLFF
j_call: TRBJ2-3; v_call: TRBV12-3/TRBV12-4; clone_size: -; d_call: TRBD2; cdr3_nt: TGTGCCAGCAGTGCAGTGGGGACTAGCGTCCATACGCAGTATTTT; cdr3_aa: CASSAVGTSVHTQYF
j_call: TRBJ2-7; v_call: TRBV7-2; clone_size: -; d_call: -; cdr3_nt: TGTGCCAGCAGCTTACAGGGGCGAGGGTTGGGCGAGCAGTACTTC; cdr3_aa: CASSLQGRGLGEQYF
j_call: TRBJ2-1; v_call: TRBV7-9; clone_size: many; d_call: TRBD2; cdr3_nt: TGTGCCAGCAGCTTACTAGCGGGAGGGCCGTACAATGAGCAGTTCTTC; cdr3_aa: CASSLLAGGPYNEQFF
j_call: TRBJ1-5; v_call: TRBV28; clone_size: many; d_call: -; cdr3_nt: TGTGCCAGCATTTCTTTCAGGGGAGATAGCAATCAGCCCCAGCATTTT; cdr3_aa: CASISFRGDSNQPQHF
j_call: TRBJ1-6; v_call: TRBV19; clone_size: few; d_call: -; cdr3_nt: TGTGCCAGTAGTGCCTGGAGCTCCTATAATTCACCCCTCCACTTT; cdr3_aa: CASSAWSSYNSPLHF
j_call: TRBJ2-1; v_call: TRBV7-6; clone_size: many; d_call: TRBD1; cdr3_nt: TGTGCCAGCAGCTTCGGGACAGGGTACAATGAGCAGTTCTTC; cdr3_aa: CASSFGTGYNEQFF
j_call: TRBJ2-4; v_call: TRBV5-4; clone_size: many; d_call: TRBD1; cdr3_nt: TGTGCCAGCAGCTGGGACAGGGGGGGAAACATTCAGTACTTC; cdr3_aa: CASSWDRGGNIQYF
j_call: TRBJ2-7; v_call: TRBV7-2; clone_size: -; d_call: TRBD2; cdr3_nt: TGTGCCAGCAGCCTGACTAGCGGGTTCTACGAGCAGTACTTC; cdr3_aa: CASSLTSGFYEQYF
j_call: TRBJ1-5; v_call: TRBV18; clone_size: many; d_call: TRBD1; cdr3_nt: TGTGCCAGCTCACCCTATGGGACAGGGAATAGCAATCAGCCCCAGCATTTT; cdr3_aa: CASSPYGTGNSNQPQHF
j_call: TRBJ1-6; v_call: TRBV9; clone_size: many; d_call: -; cdr3_nt: TGTGCCAGCAGCGTAGAGGTAGAGTCACCCCTCCACTTT; cdr3_aa: CASSVEVESPLHF
j_call: TRBJ2-6; v_call: TRBV2; clone_size: -; d_call: -; cdr3_nt: TGTGCCAGCAGCAACCTGGGGGCCAACGTCCTGACTTTC; cdr3_aa: CASSNLGANVLTF
j_call: TRBJ2-1; v_call: TRBV3-1; clone_size: few; d_call: TRBD2; cdr3_nt: TGTGCCAGCAGCCAAGTCGCGGGGGTAATGAATGAGCAGTTCTTC; cdr3_aa: CASSQVAGVMNEQFF
j_call: TRBJ1-4; v_call: TRBV6-6; clone_size: many; d_call: TRBD1; cdr3_nt: TGTGCCAGCAAGGACAGGGGGCAAGAAAAACTGTTTTTT; cdr3_aa: CASKDRGQEKLFF
j_call: TRBJ1-2; v_call: TRBV6-2/TRBV6-3; clone_size: -; d_call: -; cdr3_nt: TGTGCCAGCACAGCAGAAGGGTTGACCACAATCCTGTCAGACTATGGCTACACCTTC; cdr3_aa: CASTAEGLTTILSDYGYTF
j_call: TRBJ1-5; v_call: TRBV18; clone_size: many; d_call: TRBD1; cdr3_nt: TGTGCCAGCTCATACAGGGGCGGCAATCAGCCCCAGCATTTT; cdr3_aa: CASSYRGGNQPQHF
j_call: TRBJ2-6; v_call: TRBV4-2; clone_size: many; d_call: TRBD1; cdr3_nt: TGTGCCAGCAGCCAAGATCTTGGGACAGGGGTTGTCTCTGGGGCCAACGTCCTGACTTTC; cdr3_aa: CASSQDLGTGVVSGANVLTF
j_call: TRBJ1-2; v_call: TRBV6-2/TRBV6-3; clone_size: few; d_call: -; cdr3_nt: TGTGCCAGCAGAGACGACTCGACAGGTAGAAACTATGGCTACACCTTC; cdr3_aa: CASRDDSTGRNYGYTF
j_call: TRBJ2-1; v_call: TRBV27; clone_size: few; d_call: -; cdr3_nt: TGTGCCAGCAGTTTAACCGCACTATACTCCTACAATGAGCAGTTCTTC; cdr3_aa: CASSLTALYSYNEQFF
j_call: TRBJ2-1; v_call: TRBV6-5; clone_size: few; d_call: -; cdr3_nt: TGTGCCAGCAGTTCCTCCGGGACACGGACACGGGAGGAGCAGTTCTTC; cdr3_aa: CASSSSGTRTREEQFF
j_call: TRBJ2-7; v_call: TRBV12-3/TRBV12-4; clone_size: few; d_call: TRBD1; cdr3_nt: TGTGCCAGCAGTCCCGGACAGGGAACGTACAACGAGCAGTACTTC; cdr3_aa: CASSPGQGTYNEQYF
j_call: TRBJ1-2; v_call: TRBV11-2; clone_size: many; d_call: TRBD1; cdr3_nt: TGTGCCAGCAGCTTTTCCGGGACAGATAACTATGGCTACACCTTC; cdr3_aa: CASSFSGTDNYGYTF
j_call: TRBJ1-5; v_call: TRBV18; clone_size: -; d_call: -; cdr3_nt: TGTGCCAGCTCAACGGCGGATCCAGATAGCAATCAGCCCCAGCATTTT; cdr3_aa: CASSTADPDSNQPQHF
j_call: TRBJ1-4; v_call: TRBV6-5; clone_size: many; d_call: TRBD1; cdr3_nt: TGTGCCAGCAGTTATTGGACAGGAGTGAATGAAAAACTGTTTTTT; cdr3_aa: CASSYWTGVNEKLFF
j_call: TRBJ1-2; v_call: TRBV6-5; clone_size: -; d_call: TRBD1; cdr3_nt: TGTGCCAGCAGTTACTCGTGGACAGGGGAATTCTATGGCTACACCTTC; cdr3_aa: CASSYSWTGEFYGYTF
j_call: TRBJ2-3; v_call: TRBV28; clone_size: -; d_call: -; cdr3_nt: TGTGCCAGCAGTCCACCGAAAGGAGGACGCACAGATACGCAGTATTTT; cdr3_aa: CASSPPKGGRTDTQYF
j_call: TRBJ2-7; v_call: TRBV5-1; clone_size: many; d_call: -; cdr3_nt: TGCGCCAGCAGCTTGGTGATCGCGTCCTACGAGCAGTACTTC; cdr3_aa: CASSLVIASYEQYF
j_call: TRBJ2-7; v_call: TRBV28; clone_size: few; d_call: -; cdr3_nt: TGTGCCAGCAGTACGTTTGGCGAGCAGTACTTC; cdr3_aa: CASSTFGEQYF
j_call: TRBJ1-5; v_call: TRBV7-9; clone_size: -; d_call: -; cdr3_nt: TGTGCCAGCAGCTTCCTTAGTAGCAATCAGCCCCAGCATTTT; cdr3_aa: CASSFLSSNQPQHF
j_call: TRBJ2-3; v_call: TRBV7-9; clone_size: many; d_call: -; cdr3_nt: TGTGCCAGCAGCCCCGGGGCATCCGATACGCAGTATTTT; cdr3_aa: CASSPGASDTQYF
j_call: TRBJ2-3; v_call: TRBV2; clone_size: many; d_call: TRBD1; cdr3_nt: TGTGCCAGCAGTGACAGGGGGCTTCTAGGCACAGATACGCAGTATTTT; cdr3_aa: CASSDRGLLGTDTQYF
j_call: TRBJ2-5; v_call: TRBV20-1; clone_size: few; d_call: TRBD2; cdr3_nt: TGCAGTGCCCAAACTAGCGGGAGGGCCATAGAGACCCAGTACTTC; cdr3_aa: CSAQTSGRAIETQYF
j_call: TRBJ2-1; v_call: TRBV3-1; clone_size: many; d_call: -; cdr3_nt: TGTGCCAGCAGCCAATTGCCTAGCTCCTACAATGAGCAGTTCTTC; cdr3_aa: CASSQLPSSYNEQFF
j_call: TRBJ2-3; v_call: TRBV9; clone_size: few; d_call: TRBD2; cdr3_nt: TGTGCCAGCAGCGCCACTAGCGGCAACACAGATACGCAGTATTTT; cdr3_aa: CASSATSGNTDTQYF
j_call: TRBJ2-7; v_call: TRBV7-9; clone_size: many; d_call: -; cdr3_nt: TGTGCCAGCAGCTTAGAGGAATTCTCCTACGAGCAGTACTTC; cdr3_aa: CASSLEEFSYEQYF
j_call: TRBJ1-2; v_call: TRBV2; clone_size: -; d_call: -; cdr3_nt: TGTGCCAGCAGTGAACAGGGATATGGCTACACCTTC; cdr3_aa: CASSEQGYGYTF
j_call: TRBJ2-2; v_call: TRBV18; clone_size: many; d_call: -; cdr3_nt: TGTGCCAGCTCACGAACCCACGGTGTGGATTCCGGGGAGCTGTTTTTT; cdr3_aa: CASSRTHGVDSGELFF
j_call: TRBJ2-7; v_call: TRBV28; clone_size: many; d_call: TRBD1; cdr3_nt: TGTGCCAGCAACTCACCCGACAGGGTCGGTGGGCAGTACTTC; cdr3_aa: CASNSPDRVGGQYF
j_call: TRBJ2-2; v_call: TRBV2; clone_size: -; d_call: -; cdr3_nt: TGTGCCAGCAGTGTAAAGGTCACCGGGGAGCTGTTTTTT; cdr3_aa: CASSVKVTGELFF
j_call: TRBJ2-2; v_call: TRBV7-6; clone_size: -; d_call: TRBD2; cdr3_nt: TGTGCCAGCACCCTCCTAGCGGGGGAGGGCGGGGAGCTGTTTTTT; cdr3_aa: CASTLLAGEGGELFF
j_call: TRBJ1-1; v_call: TRBV29-1; clone_size: -; d_call: -; cdr3_nt: TGCAGCTCCGTCGGGGGTTTGGTGAACACTGAAGCTTTCTTT; cdr3_aa: CSSVGGLVNTEAFF
j_call: TRBJ1-1; v_call: TRBV11-1; clone_size: many; d_call: -; cdr3_nt: TGTGCCAGCAGCTTAGGCTGGGGACCGAACACTGAAGCTTTCTTT; cdr3_aa: CASSLGWGPNTEAFF
j_call: TRBJ2-5; v_call: TRBV7-2; clone_size: -; d_call: -; cdr3_nt: TGTGCCAGCAGGCTAGATAATGGAGGGAGGAAGACCCAGTACTTC; cdr3_aa: CASRLDNGGRKTQYF
j_call: TRBJ2-5; v_call: TRBV18; clone_size: many; d_call: -; cdr3_nt: TGTGCCAGCTCACCAAGGCGAGAGACCCAGTACTTC; cdr3_aa: CASSPRRETQYF